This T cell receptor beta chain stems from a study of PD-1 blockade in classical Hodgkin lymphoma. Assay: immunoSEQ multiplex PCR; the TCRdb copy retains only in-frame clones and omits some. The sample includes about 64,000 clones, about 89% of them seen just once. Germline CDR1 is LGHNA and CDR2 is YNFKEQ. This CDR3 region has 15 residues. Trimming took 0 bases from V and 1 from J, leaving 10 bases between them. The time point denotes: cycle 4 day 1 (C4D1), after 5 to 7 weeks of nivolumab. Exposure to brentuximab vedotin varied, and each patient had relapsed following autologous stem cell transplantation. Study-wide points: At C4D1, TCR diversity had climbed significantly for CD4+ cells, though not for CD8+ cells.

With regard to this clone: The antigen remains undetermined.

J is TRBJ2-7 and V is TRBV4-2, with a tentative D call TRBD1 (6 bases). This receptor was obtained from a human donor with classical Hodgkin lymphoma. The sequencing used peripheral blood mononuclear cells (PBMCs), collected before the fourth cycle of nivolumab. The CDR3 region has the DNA TGTGCCAGCAGCCAAGAACTGGGACATTCCTACGAGCAGTACTTC. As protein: CASSQELGHSYEQYF.